This T cell receptor (beta chain) was identified during a study of cytomegalovirus exposure and HLA in healthy donors. In the case of this clone: Its cognate antigen is unknown.

PCR involved 60 Vbeta and 13 Jbeta primers. The protocol was immunoSEQ multiplex PCR, while the TCRdb copy is restricted to in-frame clones and leaves out a portion. The data show 100,000 to 150,000 clones, 70% to 85% seen once. Trimming pared 7 bases from V and 0 bases from J, leaving 13 bases between. The CDR3 is 14 amino acids. CDR1 SGHTA and CDR2 FQGTGA come from the germline V gene. The study's findings and limits: Upon later analysis, TCR association rates were observed to vary by HLA locus, being highest for DRB1 and lowest for HLA-C. Reports indicate that TCR beta sequences accurately predicted the HLA-A and HLA-B alleles of most subjects. The authors assumed roughly uniform sequencing depth across donors for presence/absence analyses.

The gene calls are TRBV7-3 and TRBJ2-7, with a tentative D call TRBD1 (5 bases). What was sequenced was PBMCs. The receptor's source is a woman aged 40 to 50 in good health and CMV-seropositive. The CDR3 loop reads CASMIGHLSYEQYF. CDR3 DNA sequence: TGTGCCAGCATGATAGGACACCTCTCCTACGAGCAGTACTTC.